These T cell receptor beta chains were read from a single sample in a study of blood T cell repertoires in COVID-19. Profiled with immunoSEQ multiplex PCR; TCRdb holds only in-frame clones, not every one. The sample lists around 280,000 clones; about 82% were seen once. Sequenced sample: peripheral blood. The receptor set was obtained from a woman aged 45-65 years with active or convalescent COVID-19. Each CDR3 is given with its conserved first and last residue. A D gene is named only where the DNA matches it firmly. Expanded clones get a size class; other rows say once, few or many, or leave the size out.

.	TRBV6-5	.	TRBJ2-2	CASSPRRADTGELFF	TGTGCCAGCAGTCCACGGAGGGCAGACACCGGGGAGCTGTTTTTT
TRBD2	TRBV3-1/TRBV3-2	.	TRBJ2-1	CASSHSGAGYNEQFF	TGTGCCAGCAGCCATAGCGGGGCAGGCTACAATGAGCAGTTCTTC
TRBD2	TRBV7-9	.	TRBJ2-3	CASSLTSGMGRDTQYF	TGTGCCAGCAGCTTGACTAGCGGGATGGGAAGGGATACGCAGTATTTT
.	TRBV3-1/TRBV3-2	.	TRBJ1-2	CASSQTGLGGYTF	TGTGCCAGCAGCCAAACAGGGTTAGGTGGCTACACCTTC
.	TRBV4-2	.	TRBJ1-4	CASSPHGGGPNEKLFF	TGTGCCAGCAGCCCCCACGGGGGGGGCCCTAATGAAAAACTGTTTTTT
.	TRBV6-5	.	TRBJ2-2	CASSYFSTGEVGELFF	TGTGCCAGCAGTTACTTTTCTACAGGGGAGGTCGGGGAGCTGTTTTTT
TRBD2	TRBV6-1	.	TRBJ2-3	CASSENQGGSDTQYF	TGTGCCAGCAGTGAAAACCAGGGAGGGTCGGATACGCAGTATTTT
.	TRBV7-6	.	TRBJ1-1	CASSWRASENTEAFF	TGTGCCAGCAGCTGGAGGGCTTCAGAGAACACTGAAGCTTTCTTT
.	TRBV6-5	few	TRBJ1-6	CASSYSDSANSPLHF	TGTGCCAGCAGTTACTCGGACAGCGCAAATTCACCCCTCCACTTT
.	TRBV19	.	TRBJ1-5	CAAGSFVPQHF	TGTGCCGCGGGGTCATTCGTGCCCCAGCATTTT
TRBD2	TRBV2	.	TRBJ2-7	CASSVGPGGYEQYF	TGTGCCAGCAGTGTCGGGCCGGGGGGCTACGAGCAGTACTTC
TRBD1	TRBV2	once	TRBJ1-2	CASRTGDYGYTF	TGTGCCAGTCGGACAGGGGACTATGGCTACACCTTC
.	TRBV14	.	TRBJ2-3	CASSQWSLARDTQYF	TGTGCCAGCAGCCAATGGTCCCTAGCGAGAGATACGCAGTATTTT
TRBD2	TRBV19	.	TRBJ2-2	CASSKTSGRASNTGELFF	TGTGCCAGTAGTAAGACTAGCGGGAGGGCGTCGAACACCGGGGAGCTGTTTTTT
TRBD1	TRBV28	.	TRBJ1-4	CASSQNRGDEKLFF	TGTGCCAGCAGTCAAAACAGGGGTGATGAAAAACTGTTTTTT
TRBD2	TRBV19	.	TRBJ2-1	CASSIGLAGVSFF	TGTGCCAGTAGTATCGGGTTAGCGGGAGTGTCGTTCTTC
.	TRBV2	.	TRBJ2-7	CASSEISREQYF	TGTGCCAGCAGTGAAATTAGCCGCGAGCAGTACTTC
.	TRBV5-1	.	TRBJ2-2	CASNRDTTTGELFF	TGCGCCAGCAATCGGGACACAACCACCGGGGAGCTGTTTTTT
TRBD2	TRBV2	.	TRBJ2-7	CASMWAREGYEQYF	TGTGCCAGCATGTGGGCGCGGGAGGGCTACGAGCAGTACTTC
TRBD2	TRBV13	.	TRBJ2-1	CASSPSQVAGVIDEQFF	TGTGCCAGCAGCCCCTCCCAGGTAGCGGGAGTGATCGATGAGCAGTTCTTC
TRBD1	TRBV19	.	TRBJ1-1	CASSPTRQGTEAFF	TGTGCCAGTAGTCCGACCAGACAGGGGACTGAAGCTTTCTTT
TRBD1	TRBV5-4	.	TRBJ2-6	CASSLNRGLRANVLTF	TGTGCCAGCAGCTTGAATAGGGGGCTTAGGGCCAACGTCCTGACTTTC
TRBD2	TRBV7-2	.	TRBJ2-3	CASSFGGRAPDTQYF	TGTGCCAGCAGCTTCGGCGGGAGGGCCCCAGATACGCAGTATTTT
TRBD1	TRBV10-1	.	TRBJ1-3	CASSPGQPGNTIYF	TGCGCCAGCAGCCCGGGACAGCCTGGAAACACCATATATTTT
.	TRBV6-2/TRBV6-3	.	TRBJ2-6	CASSTPGGESGANVLTF	TGTGCCAGCAGCACCCCGGGCGGGGAGTCCGGGGCCAACGTCCTGACTTTC
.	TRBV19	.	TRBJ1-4	CASTRLGGANEKLFF	TGTGCCAGTACCCGACTCGGGGGAGCGAATGAAAAACTGTTTTTT
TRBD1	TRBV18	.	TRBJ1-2	CASSPGQGGGYTF	TGTGCCAGCTCACCCGGACAGGGTGGAGGCTACACCTTC
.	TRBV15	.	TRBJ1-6	CATSRADFWQGKNSPLHF	TGTGCCACCAGCAGAGCAGACTTCTGGCAGGGAAAAAATTCACCCCTCCACTTT
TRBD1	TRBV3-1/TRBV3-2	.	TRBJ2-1	CASSQAGGTQQFF	TGTGCCAGCAGCCAAGCAGGGGGTACACAGCAGTTCTTC
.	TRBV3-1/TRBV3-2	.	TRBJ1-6	CASSQDVGGAAPLHF	TGTGCCAGCAGCCAAGATGTCGGGGGGGCGGCACCCCTCCACTTT
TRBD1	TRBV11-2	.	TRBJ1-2	CASSLAGTGGYGYTF	TGTGCCAGCAGCTTAGCAGGTACAGGGGGCTATGGCTACACCTTC
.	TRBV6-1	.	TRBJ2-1	CASSEGMSSYNEQFF	TGTGCCAGCAGTGAAGGTATGAGCTCCTACAATGAGCAGTTCTTC
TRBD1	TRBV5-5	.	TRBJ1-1	CASTWGQGADRTEAFF	TGTGCCAGCACCTGGGGGCAGGGGGCTGATCGCACTGAAGCTTTCTTT
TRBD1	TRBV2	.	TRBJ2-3	CASGETGIFTDTQYF	TGTGCCAGCGGGGAGACAGGGATCTTCACAGATACGCAGTATTTT
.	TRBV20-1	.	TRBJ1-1	CSASGDRRSNTEAFF	TGCAGTGCTAGTGGAGACAGGAGATCGAACACTGAAGCTTTCTTT
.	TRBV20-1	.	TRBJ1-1	CSARLFTEAFF	TGCAGTGCTAGATTATTCACTGAAGCTTTCTTT
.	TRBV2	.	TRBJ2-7	CASSEQSSSYEQYF	TGTGCCAGCAGTGAACAGTCAAGCTCCTACGAGCAGTACTTC
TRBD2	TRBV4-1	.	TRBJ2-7	CASSLYLAGGPYEQYF	TGCGCCAGCAGCCTATATTTAGCGGGAGGGCCGTACGAGCAGTACTTC
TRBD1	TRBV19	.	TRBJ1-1	CASSRHTGGARGTEAFF	TGTGCCAGTAGTAGACACACAGGGGGGGCGCGGGGCACTGAAGCTTTCTTT
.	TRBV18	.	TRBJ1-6	CASSPGGGNSPLHF	TGTGCCAGCTCACCCGGGGGGGGAAATTCACCCCTCCACTTT
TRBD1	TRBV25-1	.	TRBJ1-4	CASSESYQGGGEKLFF	TGTGCCAGCAGTGAATCATATCAGGGGGGAGGCGAAAAACTGTTTTTT